A selection of T cell receptor beta chains follows, all from one sample in a study of blood T cell repertoires in COVID-19. Assay used: immunoSEQ multiplex PCR; TCRdb lists only in-frame clones, some missing. Here the sample spans fewer than 40,000 clones, 85% to 95% being singletons. The specimen sequenced was peripheral blood. The receptors originated from a human donor in a cohort sampled during active COVID-19. Both conserved end residues are part of each CDR3. The D gene is left open where the match is weak. Size tells how often a clone was seen (once, few, many) or the class of an expanded clone, and some rows leave it out.

v_gene: TRBV6-5
abundance: NA
d_gene: NA
j_gene: TRBJ1-2
CDR3aa: CASSSSATNYGYTF
CDR3nt: TGTGCCAGCAGTTCGAGTGCAACCAACTATGGCTACACCTTC

v_gene: TRBV6-5
abundance: NA
d_gene: NA
j_gene: TRBJ1-6
CDR3aa: CASREYTGNSPLHF
CDR3nt: TGTGCCAGCAGAGAGTATACAGGGAATTCACCCCTCCACTTT

v_gene: TRBV11-3
abundance: NA
d_gene: NA
j_gene: TRBJ2-1
CDR3aa: CASSFGSSYNEQFF
CDR3nt: TGTGCCAGCAGCTTCGGGAGCTCCTACAATGAGCAGTTCTTC

v_gene: TRBV11-2
abundance: NA
d_gene: NA
j_gene: TRBJ2-5
CDR3aa: CASSLVARTGETQYF
CDR3nt: TGTGCCAGCAGCTTAGTGGCTAGAACAGGAGAGACCCAGTACTTC

v_gene: TRBV7-2
abundance: NA
d_gene: NA
j_gene: TRBJ2-2
CDR3aa: CASSFGGLSTGELFF
CDR3nt: TGTGCCAGCAGCTTCGGGGGACTTTCCACCGGGGAGCTGTTTTTT

v_gene: TRBV29-1
abundance: NA
d_gene: NA
j_gene: TRBJ2-1
CDR3aa: CSVRSADPYNEQFF
CDR3nt: TGCAGCGTTCGGTCAGCGGACCCCTACAATGAGCAGTTCTTC

v_gene: TRBV2
abundance: NA
d_gene: TRBD2
j_gene: TRBJ2-7
CDR3aa: CASSGLAGDEQYF
CDR3nt: TGTGCCAGCAGCGGACTAGCGGGAGACGAGCAGTACTTC

v_gene: TRBV21-1
abundance: NA
d_gene: NA
j_gene: TRBJ1-2
CDR3aa: CASTPRGRIHYGYTF
CDR3nt: TGTGCCAGCACCCCGCGGGGCCGGATCCACTATGGCTACACCTTC

v_gene: TRBV5-1
abundance: NA
d_gene: NA
j_gene: TRBJ1-2
CDR3aa: CASSPTTTDGYTF
CDR3nt: TGCGCCAGCAGCCCAACGACGACAGATGGCTACACCTTC

v_gene: TRBV6-1
abundance: once
d_gene: NA
j_gene: TRBJ1-5
CDR3aa: CASSEAEGQPQHF
CDR3nt: TGTGCCAGCAGTGAGGCAGAGGGTCAGCCCCAGCATTTT

v_gene: TRBV6-4
abundance: few
d_gene: TRBD2
j_gene: TRBJ2-3
CDR3aa: CASSDSLRAGVLCTDTQYF
CDR3nt: TGTGCCAGCAGTGACTCCCTTAGAGCGGGAGTGTTGTGCACAGATACGCAGTATTTT

v_gene: TRBV30
abundance: NA
d_gene: NA
j_gene: TRBJ1-1
CDR3aa: CAWTLKTDTEAFF
CDR3nt: TGTGCCTGGACCCTCAAGACAGATACTGAAGCTTTCTTT

v_gene: TRBV6-5
abundance: NA
d_gene: TRBD1
j_gene: TRBJ1-1
CDR3aa: CASSSRTGRTEAFF
CDR3nt: TGTGCCAGCAGTTCTCGGACAGGGAGGACTGAAGCTTTCTTT

v_gene: TRBV25-1
abundance: NA
d_gene: TRBD1
j_gene: TRBJ2-1
CDR3aa: CASSEPDRGYADEQFF
CDR3nt: TGTGCCAGCAGTGAACCCGACAGGGGGTATGCGGATGAGCAGTTCTTC

v_gene: TRBV11-3
abundance: NA
d_gene: TRBD2
j_gene: TRBJ2-1
CDR3aa: CASSPGLAGRDEQFF
CDR3nt: TGTGCCAGCAGCCCTGGTCTAGCGGGAAGGGATGAGCAGTTCTTC

v_gene: TRBV6-6
abundance: NA
d_gene: NA
j_gene: TRBJ1-5
CDR3aa: CASSSGIRGQPQHF
CDR3nt: TGTGCCAGCAGCTCCGGGATCAGGGGTCAGCCCCAGCATTTT

v_gene: TRBV7-8
abundance: NA
d_gene: TRBD2
j_gene: TRBJ2-5
CDR3aa: CASSLVVAGGPETQYF
CDR3nt: TGTGCCAGCAGCTTAGTCGTAGCGGGAGGGCCGGAGACCCAGTACTTC

v_gene: TRBV18
abundance: NA
d_gene: NA
j_gene: TRBJ2-1
CDR3aa: CASSTQGQLVDNEQFF
CDR3nt: TGTGCCAGCTCGACTCAGGGTCAGCTCGTTGACAATGAGCAGTTCTTC

v_gene: TRBV24-1
abundance: NA
d_gene: NA
j_gene: TRBJ1-1
CDR3aa: CATSDSKTGITEAFF
CDR3nt: TGTGCCACCAGTGATTCAAAAACAGGGATCACTGAAGCTTTCTTT

v_gene: TRBV19
abundance: NA
d_gene: NA
j_gene: TRBJ1-2
CDR3aa: CASSGPRPSLNNYGYTF
CDR3nt: TGTGCCAGTAGTGGGCCCCGCCCCTCGCTCAATAACTATGGCTACACCTTC